The sequence of this T cell receptor beta chain was determined in a study of T cell changes during pregnancy in multiple sclerosis. Trimming removed 2 bases from V and 5 bases from J; junction bases left unmatched: 3. The length of the CDR3 is 14 residues. Sequenced by immunoSEQ multiplex PCR; TCRdb stores in-frame clones only, minus some. The repertoire holds around 80,000 clones, with 94% as singletons. This clonotype originated in a female donor in good health, enrolled as a control in a pregnancy study. Sequenced here: peripheral blood, sampled in the second trimester of pregnancy. The chain employs TRBV6-7 and TRBJ1-5; 7 nucleotides agree with TRBD1. TRBV6-7 belongs to the ORF category, with a function that is uncertain. CDR3 in DNA: TGTGCCAGCAGTTACGGGACAGCACATCAGCCCCAGCATTTT. Amino acids: CASSYGTAHQPQHF.